The T cell receptor (beta chain) described here comes from a study of blood T cell repertoires in COVID-19. Study at large: PBMCs, B-cell-depleted T cells, or T cells were the source of the cDNA or gDNA that made up the material.

With 7 bases removed from V and 4 bases from J, the gap between germline ends came to 19 bases. CDR3 length equals 15 residues. The germline V gene encodes CDR1 SGHVS and CDR2 FQNEAQ. Here immunoSEQ multiplex PCR was the method, and the copy in TCRdb shows in-frame clones only, minus some. This table holds fewer than 250,000 clones, about nine tenths found once. The chain joins TRBV7-8 to TRBJ1-2, with D tentatively TRBD1 (6 bases). Specimen: peripheral blood. The receptor comes from a man younger than 45 with COVID-19, enrolled during active disease. Written as DNA, the CDR3 is TGTGCCAGCAACCAAGGCGGGGGCTCCGTCTATGGCTACACCTTC. Translated: CASNQGGGSVYGYTF.